Below are 28 T cell receptor beta chains sequenced from a single sample in a study of T cell responses to AZD1222 COVID-19 vaccine. Measured with immunoSEQ multiplex PCR; TCRdb has only the in-frame clones, and not every one. The sample lists under 70,000 clones, roughly three quarters occurring once. The specimen was peripheral blood, collected 28 days after the second AZD1222 dose. Receptor source: an adult who received the AZD1222 COVID-19 vaccine.

The V gene is TRBV12-5, the J gene TRBJ2-3; D may correspond to TRBD1 or TRBD2 (5 bases each). The V gene lost 3 bases and the J gene lost 4 bases, with 8 bases spanning the gap. Germline loops: CDR1 LGHNT, CDR2 FRNRAP. The length of the CDR3 is 13 residues. This CDR3 is CASGFWGSDTQYF. The CDR3 DNA sequence: TGTGCTAGTGGTTTTTGGGGGTCAGATACGCAGTATTTT.

The rearrangement joins TRBV5-1 to TRBJ2-1, with a tentative D call TRBD2 (5 bases). This CDR3 is built from 18 residues. Per germline, CDR1 SGHRS and CDR2 YFSETQ. The V gene lost 4 bases and the J gene lost 4 bases, with 24 bases spanning the gap. The CDR3 sequence: CASSGDYLTQPGYNEQFF. Written as DNA, the CDR3 is TGCGCCAGCAGCGGTGACTACCTTACTCAACCGGGGTACAATGAGCAGTTCTTC.

The chain carries TRBV9 and TRBJ1-2, with D possibly TRBD1 on 5 matching bases. Germline V gene data show CDR1 as SGDLS and CDR2 as YYNGEE. This CDR3 is built from 15 residues. V dropped 4 bases and J dropped 2 bases, with 15 bases sitting between them. The CDR3 is CASSSGAVLNYGYTF. CDR3 DNA sequence: TGTGCCAGCAGCAGTGGGGCGGTTCTCAACTATGGCTACACCTTC.

V gene TRBV28 combines with J gene TRBJ1-2, with 9 bases fitting TRBD1. Trimming removed 5 bases from V and 8 bases from J; junction bases left unmatched: 9. The CDR3 consists of 14 residues. Germline CDR1 and CDR2: MDHEN and SYDVKM. The CDR3 reads CASSLKQGARGYTF. The CDR3 coding sequence is TGTGCCAGCAGTCTGAAACAGGGGGCCAGGGGCTACACCTTC.

This clone turned up a few times. The V and J genes are TRBV3-1 (or the pseudogene TRBV3-2) and TRBJ1-1; 10 bases fit TRBD1. This CDR3 has 16 amino acids. Germline CDR1 is LGHDT and CDR2 is YNNKEL (reference sequence). Unmatched junction bases numbered 8, after V lost 3 bases and J lost 4 bases. DNA for the CDR3: TGTGCCAGCAGCCATTGGACAGGGGGTGGAGGCACTGAAGCTTTCTTT. Translating it yields CASSHWTGGGGTEAFF.

The J gene is TRBJ2-1, the V gene TRBV7-2; TRBD2 might be the D (7 bases). Germline V lookup: CDR1 SGHTA, CDR2 FQGNSA. The CDR3 loop spans 15 amino acids. Trimming took 1 base from V and 7 from J, leaving 14 bases between them. The CDR3 is CASSLGRGRGNEQFF. The CDR3 DNA reads TGTGCCAGCAGCTTAGGGCGGGGGCGAGGGAATGAGCAGTTCTTC.

The chain joins TRBV18 to TRBJ1-4; D gene ambiguous. The V end lost 1 base, the J end lost 2 bases, and 11 bases lay between the germline ends. The V gene's germline CDR1 is KGHSH and CDR2 LQKENI. This CDR3 is built from 16 residues. For the CDR3, the DNA is TGTGCCAGCTCACCACTGCTGGCAGACACTAATGAAAAACTGTTTTTT. Translating gives CASSPLLADTNEKLFF.

This clone was found once. The chain recombines TRBV5-6 with TRBJ1-4; D is undetermined. Deletions cut 2 bases from V and 2 bases from J, with 22 bases between. The CDR3 is made up of 19 amino acids. Germline values: CDR1 SGHDT, CDR2 YYEEEE. The CDR3 here is CASSFGGRIHPPTNEKLFF. The CDR3 DNA reads TGTGCCAGCAGCTTTGGCGGGAGGATACACCCACCCACTAATGAAAAACTGTTTTTT.

This clone was recorded a few times. The chain employs TRBV7-9 and TRBJ2-1; 10 bases fit TRBD2. CDR1 and CDR2 from the germline V gene are SEHNR and FQNEAQ (reference sequence). J was trimmed by 9 bases and V by 5 bases; bases with no gene match: 10. The CDR3 loop spans 15 amino acids. The CDR3 bases are TGTGCCAGCAGCCCGATCGGACTAGCGGAGTCTGAGCAGTTCTTC. It translates to CASSPIGLAESEQFF. The whole variable domain, remainder taken from reference TRBV7-9 and TRBJ2-1, is DTGVSQNPRHKITKRGQNVTFRCDPISEHNRLYWYRQTLGQGPEFLTYFQNEAQLEKSRLLSDRFSAERPKGSFSTLEIQRTEQGDSAMYLCASSPIGLAESEQFFGPGTRLTVL.

J is TRBJ2-3 and V is TRBV24-1; maybe TRBD2 (6 bases). This CDR3 comprises 13 residues. The V end lost 5 bases, the J end lost 6 bases, and 11 bases lay between the germline ends. The germline V gene has CDR1 KGHDR and CDR2 SFDVKD. DNA of the CDR3: TGTGCCACCAGTGCCGGGGGAGTGGATACGCAGTATTTT. This encodes CATSAGGVDTQYF.

This chain connects TRBV5-1 to TRBJ1-2, with 7 bases matching TRBD1. After removal of 0 bases from V and 0 bases from J, the junction contained 11 bases not matched to a gene. Germline V CDR1 and CDR2: SGHRS, YFSETQ. The CDR3 has 18 amino acids. The CDR3 coding sequence is TGCGCCAGCAGCTTGGAGGGACAGAGATTCCAGGCTAACTATGGCTACACCTTC. This gives the protein CASSLEGQRFQANYGYTF.

In its sample, this clone was seen a few times. This chain joins TRBV2 and TRBJ1-1; D ambiguous. Per the germline V gene, CDR1 is SNHLY and CDR2 is FYNNEI. The CDR3 loop spans 12 amino acids. V lost 6 bases and J lost 1, with 6 bases in between. For the CDR3, the DNA is TGTGCCAGCAGAGACAAGAACACTGAAGCTTTCTTT. Translated: CASRDKNTEAFF.

The rearrangement links TRBV13 to TRBJ2-7, with D perhaps matching TRBD1 (5 bases). This CDR3 comprises 16 residues. The V end was cut by 2 bases, the J end by 2 bases, with 16 bases between. Per germline, CDR1 PRHDT and CDR2 FYEKMQ (reference sequence). CDR3 loop: CASSLSWQGTTYEQYF. Written as DNA, the CDR3 is TGTGCCAGCAGCTTAAGCTGGCAGGGAACAACCTACGAGCAGTACTTC.

The J gene is TRBJ2-1, the V gene TRBV3-1 (or the pseudogene TRBV3-2); TRBD2 might be the D (5 bases). The CDR3 is 13 residues long. Germline V gene data show CDR1 as LGHDT and CDR2 as YNNKEL (reference sequence). Trimming stripped 2 bases from V and 5 bases from J, with 7 bases between. CDR3 loop: CASSQSGNNEQFF. In DNA, the CDR3 is TGTGCCAGCAGCCAATCCGGGAACAATGAGCAGTTCTTC.

This clone has just a few counts. The gene calls are TRBV12-3 or TRBV12-4 and TRBJ1-3; D unclear. V was trimmed by 3 bases and J by 3 bases, leaving 6 bases between them. The CDR3 contains 13 residues. The DNA for the CDR3 is TGTGCCAGCAGTTTGCAGCGTGGAAACACCATATATTTT. Translated, it gives CASSLQRGNTIYF.

The J gene is TRBJ1-2, the V gene TRBV18, with a possible D match to TRBD1 (5 bases). In germline, CDR1 is KGHSH, CDR2 LQKENI. The CDR3 has 17 amino acids. Trimming shortened V by 2 bases and J by 7 bases, and 23 bases separated the two germline ends. The chain's CDR3 is CASSPGSGRREGSGYTF. Written as DNA, the CDR3 is TGTGCCAGCTCACCAGGGTCGGGGCGAAGAGAAGGTTCTGGCTACACCTTC.

This clone has a single count. V gene TRBV7-2 combines with J gene TRBJ1-3; TRBD1 aligns across 8 bases. Germline assignment: CDR1 SGHTA and CDR2 FQGNSA. V lost 1 base to trimming and J lost 2 bases; unmatched junction nucleotides: 10. The CDR3 is 18 residues long. The CDR3 protein is CASSLVGQGNPTGNTIYF. As DNA, the CDR3 is TGTGCCAGCAGCTTAGTAGGACAGGGCAACCCAACTGGAAACACCATATATTTT.

This clone is deemed medium-sized. V usage is TRBV10-3 and J usage is TRBJ2-2; D gene unclear. The length of the CDR3 is 12 residues. Trimming took 7 bases from V and 1 from J, leaving 4 bases between them. The germline V gene encodes CDR1 ENHRY and CDR2 SYGVKD. As DNA, the CDR3 is TGTGCCATCAAAGGGAACACCGGGGAGCTGTTTTTT. Residues: CAIKGNTGELFF.

This chain connects TRBV5-1 to TRBJ2-6; D may be TRBD2 (6 bases). The germline CDR1 and CDR2 sequences are SGHRS and YFSETQ. Trimming shortened V by 4 bases and J by 0 bases, and 14 bases separated the two germline ends. This CDR3 is 17 amino acids long. CDR3 residues: CASSPRDLHSGANVLTF. The CDR3 coding sequence is TGCGCCAGCAGCCCCCGGGACTTGCACTCTGGGGCCAACGTCCTGACTTTC.

In this sample, this clone turned up once. The chain has TRBV10-3 and TRBJ1-6, with D hard to call. The germline CDR1 and CDR2 sequences are ENHRY and SYGVKD. With 4 bases removed from V and 3 bases from J, the gap between germline ends came to 10 bases. The CDR3 is 15 amino acids. In DNA form, the CDR3 reads TGTGCCATCAGTGCCGGCGGGGACTATAATTCACCCCTCCACTTT. This gives the protein CAISAGGDYNSPLHF.

The CDR3: CASRLGQGRGYTF. For the CDR3, the DNA is TGTGCCAGCAGACTCGGACAGGGTAGGGGCTACACCTTC. The V call is TRBV5-4, the J call TRBJ1-2; 8 bases match TRBD1. CDR1 is SGHNT and CDR2 is YYREEE in the germline V gene (reference sequence). The CDR3 contains 13 residues. After removal of 5 bases from V and 8 bases from J, the junction contained 8 bases not matched to a gene.

This chain connects TRBV6-5 to TRBJ2-5; 9 bases agree with TRBD2. V was clipped by 5 bases and J by 4 bases; unmatched bases: 8. The CDR3 totals 15 residues. Germline V gene lookup returns CDR1 MNHEY and CDR2 SVGAGI. The CDR3 DNA sequence: TGTGCCAGCAGTCTCCCAGCGGGGGGCGGAGAGACCCAGTACTTC. It yields the protein CASSLPAGGGETQYF.

The gene calls are TRBV2 and TRBJ1-5; a weak D match, TRBD1 (5 bases). Trimming stripped 2 bases from V and 4 bases from J, with 15 bases between. The CDR3 has 16 residues. The V gene's germline CDR1 is SNHLY and CDR2 FYNNEI. CDR3 DNA sequence: TGTGCCAGCAGTGAAAGCGGCAGGGCATCAAATCAGCCCCAGCATTTT. Translated, it gives CASSESGRASNQPQHF.

The chain carries TRBV11-2 and TRBJ2-1; TRBD2 matches 10 bases. The CDR3 is 15 amino acids. CDR1 is SGHAT and CDR2 is FQNNGV in the germline V gene. Trimming cost V 4 bases and J 7 bases; bases outside gene matches: 7. This CDR3 is CASSSLAGGGNEQFF. CDR3 bases: TGTGCCAGCAGCTCATTAGCGGGAGGAGGGAATGAGCAGTTCTTC.

The CDR3 spells CASSIGREGGYTF. The DNA for the CDR3 is TGTGCCAGTAGTATAGGGAGGGAAGGAGGCTACACCTTC. The chain has TRBV19 and TRBJ1-2; D unresolved. Germline V gene sequence: CDR1 LNHDA, CDR2 SQIVND (reference sequence). The CDR3 totals 13 residues. V was shortened by 1 base and J by 8 bases, with 11 bases between the two germline ends.

The gene calls are TRBV28 and TRBJ1-2; the D is unclear. Trimming removed 5 bases from V and 5 bases from J, with 15 bases in between. Germline-derived CDR1 and CDR2 are MDHEN and SYDVKM. The CDR3 is 14 residues long. The CDR3 DNA reads TGTGCCAGCAGTAGACTGGGATTGGAGTATGGCTACACCTTC. Translation: CASSRLGLEYGYTF.

The chain carries TRBV28 and TRBJ2-1; 8 nucleotides agree with TRBD2. V trimming: 8 bases; J trimming: 10 bases; junction bases outside the gene matches: 16. This CDR3 is built from 15 residues. The V gene's germline CDR1 is MDHEN and CDR2 SYDVKM. In nucleotides, the CDR3 is TGTGCCAGCCGAACGGGGGGGGACGAGGTTAGGGAGCAGTTCTTC. Its protein product is CASRTGGDEVREQFF. Looking up the rest from reference TRBV28 and TRBJ2-1 gives the full variable domain: DVKVTQSSRYLVKRTGEKVFLECVQDMDHENMFWYRQDPGLGLRLIYFSYDVKMKEKGDIPEGYSVSREKKERFSLILESASTNQTSMYLCASRTGGDEVREQFFGPGTRLTVL.

The CDR3 DNA reads as TGTGCCGGGGGGGGGAGGAATGAGCAGTTCTTC. This sequence encodes CAGGGRNEQFF. The chain is built from TRBV10-3 and TRBJ2-1; 7 nucleotides line up with TRBD2. The CDR3 spans 11 residues. Germline CDR1 and CDR2: ENHRY and SYGVKD. Trimming took 11 bases from V and 7 from J; bases not matched to a gene: 5.